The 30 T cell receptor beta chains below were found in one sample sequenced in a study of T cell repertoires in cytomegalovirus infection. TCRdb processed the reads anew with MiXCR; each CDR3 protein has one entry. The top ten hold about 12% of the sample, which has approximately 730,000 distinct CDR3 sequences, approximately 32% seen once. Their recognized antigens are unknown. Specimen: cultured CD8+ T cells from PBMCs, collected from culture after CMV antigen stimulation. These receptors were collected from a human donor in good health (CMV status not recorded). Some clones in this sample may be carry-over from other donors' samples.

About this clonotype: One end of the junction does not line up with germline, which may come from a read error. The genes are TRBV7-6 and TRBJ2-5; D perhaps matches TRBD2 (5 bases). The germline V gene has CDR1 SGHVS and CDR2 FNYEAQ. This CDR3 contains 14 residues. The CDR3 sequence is CASSLALGMETQYF. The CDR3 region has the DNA TGTGCTAGCAGCTTAGCGCTCGGAATGGAGACCCAGTACTTC. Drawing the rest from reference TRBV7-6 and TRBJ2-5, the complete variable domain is GAGVSQSPRYKVTKRGQDVALRCDPISGHVSLYWYRQALGQGPEFLTYFNYEAQQDKSGLPNDRFSAERPEGSISTLTIQRTEQRDSAMYRCASSLALGMETQYFGPGTRLLVL.

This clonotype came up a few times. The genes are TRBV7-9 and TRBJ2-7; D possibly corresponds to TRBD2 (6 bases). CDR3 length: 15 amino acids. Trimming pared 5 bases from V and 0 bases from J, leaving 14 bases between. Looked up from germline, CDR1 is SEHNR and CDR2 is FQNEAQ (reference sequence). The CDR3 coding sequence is TGTGCCAGCAGCGCCACCGGGACTGGCTCCTACGAGCAGTACGTC. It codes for CASSATGTGSYEQYV.

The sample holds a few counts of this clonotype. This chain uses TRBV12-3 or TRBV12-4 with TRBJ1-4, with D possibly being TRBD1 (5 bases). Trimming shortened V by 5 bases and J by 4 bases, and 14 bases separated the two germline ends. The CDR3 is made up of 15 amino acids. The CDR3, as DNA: TGTGCCAGCAGTGGGGCTACGACAATTAATGAAAAACTGTTTTTT. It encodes CASSGATTINEKLFF.

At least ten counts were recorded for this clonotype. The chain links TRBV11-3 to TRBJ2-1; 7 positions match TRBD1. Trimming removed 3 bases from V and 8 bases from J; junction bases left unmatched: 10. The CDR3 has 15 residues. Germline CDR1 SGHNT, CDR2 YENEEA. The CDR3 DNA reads TGTGCCAGCAGCTTCCACAGGGGAAGCACAGATGAGCAGTTCTTC. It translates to CASSFHRGSTDEQFF.

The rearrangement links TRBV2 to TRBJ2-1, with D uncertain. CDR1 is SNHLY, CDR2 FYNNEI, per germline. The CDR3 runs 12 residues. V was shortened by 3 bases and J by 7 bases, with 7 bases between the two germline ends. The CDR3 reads CASSDIRNEQFF. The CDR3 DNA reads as TGTGCCAGCAGTGATATCCGTAATGAGCAGTTCTTC.

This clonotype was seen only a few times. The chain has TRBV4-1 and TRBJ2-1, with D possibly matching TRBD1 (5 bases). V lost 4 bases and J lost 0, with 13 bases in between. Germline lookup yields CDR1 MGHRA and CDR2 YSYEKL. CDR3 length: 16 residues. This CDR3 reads CASSLGPGVSYNEQFF. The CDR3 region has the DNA TGCGCCAGCAGCCTGGGGCCCGGCGTCTCCTACAATGAGCAGTTCTTC.

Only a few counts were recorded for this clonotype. CDR3: CASSADRDPRNEQFF. CDR3 nucleotide sequence: TGTGCCAGCAGCGCGGACAGGGACCCTAGGAATGAGCAGTTCTTC. The rearrangement links TRBV7-9 to TRBJ2-1; 8 bases line up with TRBD1. This CDR3 spans 15 amino acids. Germline CDR1 is SEHNR and CDR2 is FQNEAQ (reference sequence). The V and J ends lost 5 bases and 7 bases, in that order; junction bases with no gene match: 10. The full variable domain, rest sourced from reference TRBV7-9 and TRBJ2-1, is DTGVSQNPRHKITKRGQNVTFRCDPISEHNRLYWYRQTLGQGPEFLTYFQNEAQLEKSRLLSDRFSAERPKGSFSTLEIQRTEQGDSAMYLCASSADRDPRNEQFFGPGTRLTVL.

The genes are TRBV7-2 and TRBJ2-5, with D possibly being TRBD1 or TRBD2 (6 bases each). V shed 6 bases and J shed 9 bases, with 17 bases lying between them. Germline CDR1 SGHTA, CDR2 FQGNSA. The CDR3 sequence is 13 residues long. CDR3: CASRGERRGSQYF. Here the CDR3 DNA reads TGTGCCAGCAGGGGGGAGCGGAGGGGGTCCCAGTACTTC.

The CDR3 here is CASSQETGNFLYGYTF. The CDR3 DNA reads as TGTGCCAGCAGCCAAGAAACAGGGAATTTCCTCTATGGCTACACCTTC. The chain links TRBV14 to TRBJ1-2, with D perhaps matching TRBD1 (6 bases). This CDR3 has 16 residues. Germline V gene lookup returns CDR1 SGHDN and CDR2 FVKESK. V was clipped by 0 bases and J by 4 bases, with 15 bases between them. The full variable domain, completed using reference TRBV14 and TRBJ1-2, is EAGVTQFPSHSVIEKGQTVTLRCDPISGHDNLYWYRRVMGKEIKFLLHFVKESKQDESGMPNNRFLAERTGGTYSTLKVQPAELEDSGVYFCASSQETGNFLYGYTFGSGTRLTVV.

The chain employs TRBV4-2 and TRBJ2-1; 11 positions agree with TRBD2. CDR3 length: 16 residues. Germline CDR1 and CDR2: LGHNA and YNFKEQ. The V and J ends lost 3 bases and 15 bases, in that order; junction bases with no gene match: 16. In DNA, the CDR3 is TGTGCCAGCAGCCAGGATTTTAGCGGGGGGGGGCAGAGGTCGTTCTTC. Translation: CASSQDFSGGGQRSFF.

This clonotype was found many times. This chain's CDR3 is CASSNSTGLYGYTF. CDR3 DNA sequence: TGTGCCAGCAGCAACTCGACAGGGTTGTATGGCTACACCTTC. The chain joins TRBV7-6 to TRBJ1-2, with 7 bases that match TRBD1. The trim removed 5 bases at V and 5 bases at J, leaving 8 bases unmatched. The germline gives CDR1 SGHVS, CDR2 FNYEAQ. The length of the CDR3 is 14 residues.

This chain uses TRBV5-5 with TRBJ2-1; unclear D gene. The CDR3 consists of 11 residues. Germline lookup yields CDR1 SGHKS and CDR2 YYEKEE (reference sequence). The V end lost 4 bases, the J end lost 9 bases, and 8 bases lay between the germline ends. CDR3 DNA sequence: TGTGCCAGCAGCCCCTCATCTGAGCAGTTCTTC. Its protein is CASSPSSEQFF.

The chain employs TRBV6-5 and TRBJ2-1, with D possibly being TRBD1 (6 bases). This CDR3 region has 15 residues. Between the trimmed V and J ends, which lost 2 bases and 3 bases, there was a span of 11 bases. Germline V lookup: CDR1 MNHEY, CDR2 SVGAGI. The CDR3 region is CASSYVQGIYNEQFF. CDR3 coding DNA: TGTGCCAGCAGTTACGTCCAGGGGATCTACAATGAGCAGTTCTTC.

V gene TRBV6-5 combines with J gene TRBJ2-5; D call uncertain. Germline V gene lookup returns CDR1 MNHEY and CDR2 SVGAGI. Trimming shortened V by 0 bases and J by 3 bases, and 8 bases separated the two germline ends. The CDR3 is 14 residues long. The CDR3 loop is CASSYSREKETQYF. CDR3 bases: TGTGCCAGCAGTTACTCGAGAGAGAAAGAGACCCAGTACTTC.

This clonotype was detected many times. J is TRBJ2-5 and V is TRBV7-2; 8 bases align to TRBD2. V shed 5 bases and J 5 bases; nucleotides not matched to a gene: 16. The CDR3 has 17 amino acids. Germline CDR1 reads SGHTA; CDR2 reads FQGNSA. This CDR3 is CASSVGQLRGAWETQYF. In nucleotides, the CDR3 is TGTGCCAGCAGCGTGGGTCAGTTGCGGGGGGCCTGGGAGACCCAGTACTTC.

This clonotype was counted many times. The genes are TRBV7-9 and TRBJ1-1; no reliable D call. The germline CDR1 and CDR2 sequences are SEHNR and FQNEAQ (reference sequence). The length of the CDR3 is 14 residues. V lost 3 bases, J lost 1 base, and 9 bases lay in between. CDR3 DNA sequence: TGTGCCAGCAGCTTCCACCTGGGGAACACTGAAGCTTTCTTT. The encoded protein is CASSFHLGNTEAFF. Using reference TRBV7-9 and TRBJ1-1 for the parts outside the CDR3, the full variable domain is DTGVSQNPRHKITKRGQNVTFRCDPISEHNRLYWYRQTLGQGPEFLTYFQNEAQLEKSRLLSDRFSAERPKGSFSTLEIQRTEQGDSAMYLCASSFHLGNTEAFFGQGTRLTVV.

The CDR3 nucleotides are TGCAGTGCTAGAGATCTAGCGGGGCTTAGCACAGATACGCAGTATTTT. Translated: CSARDLAGLSTDTQYF. The chain carries TRBV20-1 and TRBJ2-3; 9 positions agree with TRBD2. The CDR3 contains 16 residues. Germline V gives CDR1 DFQATT, CDR2 SNEGSKA (reference sequence). V was clipped by 0 bases and J by 0 bases; unmatched bases: 4.

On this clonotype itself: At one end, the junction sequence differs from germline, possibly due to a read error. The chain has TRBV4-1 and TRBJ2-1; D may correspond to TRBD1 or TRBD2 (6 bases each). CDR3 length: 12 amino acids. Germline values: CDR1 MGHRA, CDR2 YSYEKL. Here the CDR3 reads CASKGGDNEQFF. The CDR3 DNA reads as TGCGCAAGCAAGGGGGGTGACAATGAGCAGTTCTTC.

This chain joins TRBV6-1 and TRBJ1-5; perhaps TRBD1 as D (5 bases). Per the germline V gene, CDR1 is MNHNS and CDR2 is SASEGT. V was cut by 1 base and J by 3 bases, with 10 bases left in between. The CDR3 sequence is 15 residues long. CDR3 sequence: CASSEEGGDNQPQHF. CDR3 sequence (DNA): TGTGCCAGCAGTGAAGAGGGAGGGGACAATCAGCCCCAGCATTTT.

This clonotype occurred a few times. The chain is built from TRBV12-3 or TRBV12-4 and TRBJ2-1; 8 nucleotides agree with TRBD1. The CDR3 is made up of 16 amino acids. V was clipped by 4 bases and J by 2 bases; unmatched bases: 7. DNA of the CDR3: TGTGCCAGCAGTTCGACAGGGGACTCTGCCTACAATGAGCAGTTCTTC. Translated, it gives CASSSTGDSAYNEQFF.

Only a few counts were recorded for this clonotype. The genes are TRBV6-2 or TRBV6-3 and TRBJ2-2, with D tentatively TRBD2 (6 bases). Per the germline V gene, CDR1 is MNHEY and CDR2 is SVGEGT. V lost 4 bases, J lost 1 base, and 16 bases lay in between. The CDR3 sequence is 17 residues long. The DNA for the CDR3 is TGTGCCAGCAGTTGGGAGGTTAAGTCCCGGAACACCGGGGAGCTGTTTTTT. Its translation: CASSWEVKSRNTGELFF.

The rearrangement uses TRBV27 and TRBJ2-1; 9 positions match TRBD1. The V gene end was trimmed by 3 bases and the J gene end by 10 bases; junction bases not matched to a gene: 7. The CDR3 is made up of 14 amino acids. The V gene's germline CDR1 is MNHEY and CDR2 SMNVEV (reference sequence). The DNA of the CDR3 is TGTGCCAGCAGTTTGGGGACAGGGCTCCGAGAGCAGTTCTTC. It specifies CASSLGTGLREQFF.

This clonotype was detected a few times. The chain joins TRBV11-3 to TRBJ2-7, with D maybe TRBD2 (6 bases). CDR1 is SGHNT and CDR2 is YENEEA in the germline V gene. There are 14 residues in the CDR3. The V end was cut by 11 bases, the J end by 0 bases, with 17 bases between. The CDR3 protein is CALGDSIPSYEQYV. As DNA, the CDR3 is TGTGCCCTGGGGGACTCTATACCCTCCTACGAGCAGTACGTC.

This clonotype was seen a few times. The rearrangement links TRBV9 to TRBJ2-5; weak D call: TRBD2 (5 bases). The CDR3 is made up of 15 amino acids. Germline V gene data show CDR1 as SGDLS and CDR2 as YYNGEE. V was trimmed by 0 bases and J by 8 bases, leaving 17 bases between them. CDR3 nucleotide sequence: TGTGCCAGCAGCGTAGAAGGGCTAGCCCGAGGAACCCAGTACTTC. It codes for CASSVEGLARGTQYF.

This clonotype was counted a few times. CDR3 sequence (DNA): TGCAGTGCTCCATCCATGAACACTGAAGCTTTCTTT. It yields the protein CSAPSMNTEAFF. J is TRBJ1-1 and V is TRBV20-1; no clear D gene. Deletions cut 5 bases from V and 0 bases from J, with 7 bases between. Germline values: CDR1 DFQATT, CDR2 SNEGSKA (reference sequence). This CDR3 region has 12 residues.

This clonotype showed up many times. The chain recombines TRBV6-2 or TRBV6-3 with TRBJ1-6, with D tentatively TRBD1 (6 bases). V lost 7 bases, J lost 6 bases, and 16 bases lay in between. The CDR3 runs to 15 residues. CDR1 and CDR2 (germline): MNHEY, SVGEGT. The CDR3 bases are TGTGCCAGCAAAGGAATCGACAGGTCTAATTCACCCCTCCACTTT. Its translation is CASKGIDRSNSPLHF.

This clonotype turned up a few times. In nucleotides, the CDR3 is TGTGCCAGCAGCCCGTGGACAGGGGGGGGCGGGGAGCTGTTTTTT. Its protein product is CASSPWTGGGGELFF. V usage is TRBV7-3 and J usage is TRBJ2-2, with 10 bases that match TRBD1. Germline V lookup: CDR1 SGHTA, CDR2 FQGTGA. The CDR3 contains 15 residues. V gave up 5 bases and J gave up 7 bases; unmatched junction bases: 7.

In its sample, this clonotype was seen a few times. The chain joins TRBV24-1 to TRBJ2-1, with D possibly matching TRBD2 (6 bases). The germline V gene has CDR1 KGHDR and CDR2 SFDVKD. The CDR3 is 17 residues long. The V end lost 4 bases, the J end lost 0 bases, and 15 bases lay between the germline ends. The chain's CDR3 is CATSEILRGGSYNEQFF. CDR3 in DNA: TGTGCCACCAGTGAAATCTTGCGGGGTGGCTCCTACAATGAGCAGTTCTTC.

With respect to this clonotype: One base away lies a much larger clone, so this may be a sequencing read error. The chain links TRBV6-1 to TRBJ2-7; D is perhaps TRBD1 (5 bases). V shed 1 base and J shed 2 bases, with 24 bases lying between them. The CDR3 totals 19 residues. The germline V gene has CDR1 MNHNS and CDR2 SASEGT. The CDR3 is CASSEVAGLSLFQTYEQYF. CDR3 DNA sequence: TGTGCCAGCAGTGAAGTTGCAGGGTTAAGCCTATTTCAGACCTACGAGCAGTACTTC.

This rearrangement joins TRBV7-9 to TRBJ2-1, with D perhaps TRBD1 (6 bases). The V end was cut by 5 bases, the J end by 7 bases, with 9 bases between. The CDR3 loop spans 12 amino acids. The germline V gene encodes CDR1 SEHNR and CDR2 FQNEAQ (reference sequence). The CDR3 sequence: CASSKQGNEQFF. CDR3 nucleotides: TGTGCCAGCAGCAAACAGGGTAATGAGCAGTTCTTC.